This entry describes one T cell receptor beta chain. Its antigen is unknown. This record comes from a study of identical twins. After template switching added a universal primer site, the resulting cDNA carried unique molecular identifiers. MiXCR, applied by TCRdb to the 5' RACE reads, yields one record per CDR3 protein. The repertoire includes 1.5 million to 2 million distinct CDR3 sequences, about 32% of them detected once, and about 0.25% sits in the top ten. Study-wide findings and caveats: Insertions ran lower in abundant cord blood beta clonotypes, though not in memory repertoires.

Germline-derived CDR1 and CDR2 are SGHTA and FQGNSA. With 0 bases removed from V and 0 bases from J, the gap between germline ends came to 8 bases. This CDR3 is built from 15 residues. Sequenced input: cord blood. This TCR came from a newborn girl in good health. The chain employs TRBV7-2 and TRBJ1-2; D is unresolved. The CDR3 region is CASSLAPNANYGYTF. Here the CDR3 DNA reads TGTGCCAGCAGCTTAGCTCCCAATGCTAACTATGGCTACACCTTC.